The 6 T cell receptor beta chains below all came from one sample that was sequenced in a study of cytotoxic CD8 clonotypes in ibrutinib-treated CLL. The repertoire was sequenced with immunoSEQ multiplex PCR; TCRdb's copy has only in-frame clones and lacks some. This table holds around 160,000 clones, approximately 90% found once. The sequencing used PBMCs, collected at disease progression, from a patient treated with ibrutinib. These receptors came from a human donor with chronic lymphocytic leukemia.

The table lists this clone with a count of one. V and J are TRBV28 and TRBJ2-3; 8 nucleotides align to TRBD2. The trim removed 3 bases at V and 2 bases at J, leaving 7 bases unmatched. This CDR3 contains 16 residues. Germline CDR1 reads MDHEN; CDR2 reads SYDVKM. CDR3 nucleotide sequence: TGTGCCAGCAGTTTGGTAGCGGGAACCGCCACAGATACGCAGTATTTT. Amino acids: CASSLVAGTATDTQYF.

V and J are TRBV7-3 and TRBJ2-1; 13 bases match TRBD2. There are 15 residues in the CDR3. The germline V gene has CDR1 SGHTA and CDR2 FQGTGA. After removal of 2 bases from V and 7 bases from J, the junction contained 2 bases not matched to a gene. This chain's CDR3 is CASSLRTSGSNEQFF. CDR3 sequence (DNA): TGTGCCAGCAGCTTACGGACTAGCGGGAGTAATGAGCAGTTCTTC. The full variable domain, its missing parts supplied by reference TRBV7-3 and TRBJ2-1, is GAGVSQTPSNKVTEKGKYVELRCDPISGHTALYWYRQSLGQGPEFLIYFQGTGAADDSGLPNDRFFAVRPEGSVSTLKIQRTERGDSAVYLCASSLRTSGSNEQFFGPGTRLTVL.

The sample holds one count of this clone. The CDR3 sequence is CASSNPGWAYYGYTF. As DNA, the CDR3 is TGTGCCAGCAGTAACCCCGGGTGGGCCTACTATGGCTACACCTTC. J is TRBJ1-2 and V is TRBV28, with D uncertain. Trimming cost V 5 bases and J 3 bases, with 16 bases left between them. Germline lookup yields CDR1 MDHEN and CDR2 SYDVKM. The CDR3 is 15 residues long.

In DNA form, the CDR3 reads TGTGCCAGCAGCTTAGAGTCTTGGCAAGAGACCCAGTACTTC. Protein product: CASSLESWQETQYF. The chain links TRBV7-8 to TRBJ2-5; no reliable D call. CDR3 length equals 14 residues. CDR1 and CDR2 (germline): SGHVS, FQNEAQ. Deletions cut 1 base from V and 2 bases from J, with 8 bases between.

The chain uses TRBV18 and TRBJ2-1; 8 bases match TRBD2. The junction had 3 bases not matched to a gene; V was cut back by 3 bases and J by 2 bases. Germline values: CDR1 KGHSH, CDR2 LQKENI. The CDR3 contains 15 residues. The CDR3 nucleotides are TGTGCCAGCTCACCGGGACTAGAGGCCTACAATGAGCAGTTCTTC. Its translation is CASSPGLEAYNEQFF. The whole variable domain, remainder taken from reference TRBV18 and TRBJ2-1, is NAGVMQNPRHLVRRRGQEARLRCSPMKGHSHVYWYRQLPEEGLKFMVYLQKENIIDESGMPKERFSAEFPKEGPSILRIQQVVRGDSAAYFCASSPGLEAYNEQFFGPGTRLTVL.

The chain is built from TRBV27 and TRBJ2-7; D perhaps matches TRBD1 (6 bases). Trimming shortened V by 10 bases and J by 1 base, and 14 bases separated the two germline ends. The length of the CDR3 is 13 residues. Germline CDR1 and CDR2: MNHEY and SMNVEV (reference sequence). CDR3 in amino acids: CAISRGLSYEQYF. CDR3 coding DNA: TGTGCCATTTCCAGGGGTTTATCCTACGAGCAGTACTTC.